The source of this TCR beta chain is a study of cytomegalovirus exposure and HLA in healthy donors. Germline V CDR1 and CDR2: MNHEY, SMNVEV (reference sequence). The CDR3 covers 17 residues. Trimming took 5 bases from V and 0 from J; bases not matched to a gene: 6. Regarding the study as a whole: Later analysis indicated greater clonal expansion among HLA-associated TCR beta chains than among equally common other chains. TCR beta chain V- and J-gene trimming was linked, in a later analysis, to a missense variant in DCLRE1C.

This PCR relied on a set of 60 Vbeta primers and 13 Jbeta primers. This table comes from immunoSEQ multiplex PCR, and its TCRdb copy is limited to in-frame clones, with some not included. The sample includes approximately 100,000 clones, about 80% of them seen just once. This clone was detected a few times. Its antigen is still unknown. The chain recombines TRBV27 with TRBJ2-3, with TRBD2 identical over 12 bases. The sample taken for sequencing was PBMCs. The receptor's source is a female donor in good health and CMV-seropositive. CDR3 bases: TGTGCCAGCAGTCCTCTGACTAGCGGGGGTAGCACAGATACGCAGTATTTT. Translating it yields CASSPLTSGGSTDTQYF.